The clone carrying this T cell receptor (beta chain) occurred many times. The data derive from a study of T cells after yellow fever vaccination. 5'RACE template switching added a universal primer site and UMIs to TCR cDNA. Via MiXCR, TCRdb re-called the 5' RACE reads, giving one row per CDR3 protein. Found here are about 400,000 distinct CDR3 sequences, roughly 11% of them singletons; the top ten hold around 20%. The CDR3 extends over 12 amino acids. Trimming left V 6 bases short and J 5 bases short, with 10 bases between. This receptor was identified in a man between 18 and 35 years old who received the YFV17D yellow fever vaccine. The rearrangement joins TRBV12-3 or TRBV12-4 to TRBJ2-5; D gene uncertain. Sample: PBMCs, taken on the day of the first yellow fever vaccination. The CDR3 nucleotides are TGTGCCAGCAGGGCCTACTCCGAGACCCAGTACTTC. Protein: CASRAYSETQYF.